Reported below is one TCR beta chain. Its antigen is not identified. The record originates from a study of T cell responses to AZD1222 COVID-19 vaccine. From germline, CDR1 is SGHRS and CDR2 YFSETQ. This CDR3 has 15 residues. With 4 bases clipped from V and 5 bases from J, the junction kept 7 bases outside the gene matches. Profiling relied on immunoSEQ multiplex PCR, and the TCRdb table lists in-frame clones only, not all of them. Of about 190,000 clones in the sample, roughly 92% were seen once. Findings of the study overall: Across the whole spike, CD4 TCRs peaked at regions 160-218 and 743-854. Females outnumbered males among donors, who were mostly white British; clonal diversity was possibly underestimated. Spike-specific TCR breadth and depth rose after two AZD1222 doses. Epitopes outside B.1.351 and B.1.1.7 mutated regions reportedly drew nearly half of spike TCRs.

The sequences come from peripheral blood, collected 28 days after the second dose of the MenACWY control vaccine. V is TRBV5-1 and J is TRBJ2-1, with 9 bases aligning to TRBD2. The TCR was taken from an adult who received the MenACWY meningococcal vaccine as a control. Here the CDR3 reads CASSPFSGSDNEQFF. CDR3 sequence (DNA): TGCGCCAGCAGCCCCTTTAGCGGGAGCGACAATGAGCAGTTCTTC.